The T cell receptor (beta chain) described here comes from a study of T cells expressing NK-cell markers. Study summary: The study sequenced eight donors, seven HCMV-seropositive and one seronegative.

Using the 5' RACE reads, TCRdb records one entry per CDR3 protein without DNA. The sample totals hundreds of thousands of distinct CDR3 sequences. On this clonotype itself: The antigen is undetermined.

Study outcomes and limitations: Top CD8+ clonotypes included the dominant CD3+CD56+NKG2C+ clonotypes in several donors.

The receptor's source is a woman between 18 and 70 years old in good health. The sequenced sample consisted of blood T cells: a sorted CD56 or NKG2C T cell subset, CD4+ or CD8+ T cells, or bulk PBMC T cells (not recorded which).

Here the CDR3 reads CATLGADNEQFF. The rearrangement joins TRBV11-2 to TRBJ2-1; TCRdb proposes TRBD1, but this gene call is untestable without DNA. Germline assignment: CDR1 SGHAT and CDR2 FQNNGV. There are 12 residues in the CDR3.